The clone carrying this T cell receptor (beta chain) was observed many times. The antigen is undetermined. Amplified TCR beta CDR3 regions came from RNA transcripts. The TCR CDR3 was amplified in a first-round RT-PCR using the HTBI primer set. MiXCR was run by TCRdb on the multiplex PCR reads, yielding one entry per CDR3 protein. The profile shows more than 300,000 distinct CDR3 sequences, about 15% of them singletons. This entry comes from a study of T cells in Graves' hyperthyroidism and ophthalmopathy. General observations from the study: From stable hyperthyroidism, ophthalmopathy was set apart by a 13 V-J model. Most thyroid clonotypes expanded above 0.001 were also detected in blood.

Trimming stripped 7 bases from V and 7 bases from J, with 14 bases between. The CDR3 totals 13 residues. Patients aged 18 to 65 had newly diagnosed hyperthyroidism that had lasted under 2 months. The sequencing sample was made of blood. The receptor comes from a woman under 40 with Graves' hyperthyroidism. The chain is built from TRBV12-3 or TRBV12-4 and TRBJ2-1, with D hard to call. CDR3 residues: CASTPGVPNEQFF. In DNA form, the CDR3 reads TGTGCCAGCACCCCTGGGGTCCCTAATGAGCAGTTCTTC.